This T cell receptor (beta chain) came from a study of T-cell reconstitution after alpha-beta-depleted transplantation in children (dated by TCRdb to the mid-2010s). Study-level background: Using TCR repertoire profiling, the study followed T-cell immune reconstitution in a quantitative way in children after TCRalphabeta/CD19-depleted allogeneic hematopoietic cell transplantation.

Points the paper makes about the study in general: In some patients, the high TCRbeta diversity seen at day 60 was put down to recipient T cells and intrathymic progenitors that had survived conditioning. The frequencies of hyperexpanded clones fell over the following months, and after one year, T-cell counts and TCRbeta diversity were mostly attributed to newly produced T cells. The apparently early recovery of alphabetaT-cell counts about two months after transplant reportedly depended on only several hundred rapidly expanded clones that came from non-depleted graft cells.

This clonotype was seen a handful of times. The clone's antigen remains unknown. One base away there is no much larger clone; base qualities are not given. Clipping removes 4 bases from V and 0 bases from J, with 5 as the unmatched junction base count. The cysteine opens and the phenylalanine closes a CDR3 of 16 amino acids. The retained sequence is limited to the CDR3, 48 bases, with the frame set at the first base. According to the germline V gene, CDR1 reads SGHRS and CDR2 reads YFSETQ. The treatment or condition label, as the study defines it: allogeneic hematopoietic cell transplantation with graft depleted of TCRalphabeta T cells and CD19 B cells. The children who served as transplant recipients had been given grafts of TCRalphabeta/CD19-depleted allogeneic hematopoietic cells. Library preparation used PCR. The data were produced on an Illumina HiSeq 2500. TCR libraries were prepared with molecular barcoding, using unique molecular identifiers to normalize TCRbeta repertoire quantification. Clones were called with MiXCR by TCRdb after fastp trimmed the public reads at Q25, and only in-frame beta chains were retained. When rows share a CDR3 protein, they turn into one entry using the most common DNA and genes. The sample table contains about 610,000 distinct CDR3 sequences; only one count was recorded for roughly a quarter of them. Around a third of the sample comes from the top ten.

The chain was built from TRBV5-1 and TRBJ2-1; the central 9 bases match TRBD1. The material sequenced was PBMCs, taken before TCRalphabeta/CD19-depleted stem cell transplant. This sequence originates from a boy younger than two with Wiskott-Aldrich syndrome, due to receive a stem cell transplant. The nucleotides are TGCGCCAGCAGCCGGACAGGGGCGAGCTCCTACAATGAGCAGTTCTTC. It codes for CASSRTGASSYNEQFF.